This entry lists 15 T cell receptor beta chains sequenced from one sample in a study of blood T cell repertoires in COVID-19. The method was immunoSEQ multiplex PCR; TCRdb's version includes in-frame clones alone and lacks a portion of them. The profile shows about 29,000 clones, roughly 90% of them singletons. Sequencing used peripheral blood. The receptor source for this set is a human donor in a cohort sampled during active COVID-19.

The CDR3 reads CASKPPGGAPTIGDGYTF. DNA for the CDR3: TGTGCCAGCAAACCTCCAGGGGGCGCACCTACGATTGGGGATGGCTACACCTTC. J is TRBJ1-2 and V is TRBV2, with TRBD1 matching over 8 bases. The CDR3 is 18 residues long. Germline CDR1 is SNHLY and CDR2 is FYNNEI. V was clipped by 7 bases and J by 6 bases; unmatched bases: 22. Full variable domain (outside the CDR3, taken from reference TRBV2 and TRBJ1-2): EPEVTQTPSHQVTQMGQEVILRCVPISNHLYFYWYRQILGQKVEFLVSFYNNEISEKSEIFDDQFSVERPDGSNFTLKIRSTKLEDSAMYFCASKPPGGAPTIGDGYTFGSGTRLTVV.

The CDR3 region is CASPGQGGYGYTF. CDR3 DNA: TGTGCCAGCCCGGGACAGGGAGGCTATGGCTACACCTTC. The gene calls are TRBV19 and TRBJ1-2; 9 nucleotides align to TRBD1. In germline, CDR1 is LNHDA, CDR2 SQIVND (reference sequence). The CDR3 runs to 13 residues. V was clipped by 9 bases and J by 4 bases; unmatched bases: 6.

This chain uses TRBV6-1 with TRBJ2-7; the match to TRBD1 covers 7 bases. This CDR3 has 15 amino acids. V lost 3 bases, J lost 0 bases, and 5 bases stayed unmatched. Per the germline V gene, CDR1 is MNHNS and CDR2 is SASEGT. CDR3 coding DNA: TGTGCCAGCAGTGATAGACAGGGCTCCTCCTACGAGCAGTACTTC. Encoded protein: CASSDRQGSSYEQYF.

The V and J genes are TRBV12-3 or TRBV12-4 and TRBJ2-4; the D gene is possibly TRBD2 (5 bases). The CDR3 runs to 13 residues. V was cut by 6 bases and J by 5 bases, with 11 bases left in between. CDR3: CASSLIGENIQYF. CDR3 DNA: TGTGCCAGCAGCCTTATCGGGGAAAACATTCAGTACTTC.

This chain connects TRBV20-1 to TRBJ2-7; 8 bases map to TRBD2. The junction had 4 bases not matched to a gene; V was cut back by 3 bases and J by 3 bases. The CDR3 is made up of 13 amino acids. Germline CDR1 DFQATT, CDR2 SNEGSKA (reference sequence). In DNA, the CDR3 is TGCAGTGCTAGTCCCACTAGCGGCTACGAGCAGTACTTC. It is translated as CSASPTSGYEQYF.

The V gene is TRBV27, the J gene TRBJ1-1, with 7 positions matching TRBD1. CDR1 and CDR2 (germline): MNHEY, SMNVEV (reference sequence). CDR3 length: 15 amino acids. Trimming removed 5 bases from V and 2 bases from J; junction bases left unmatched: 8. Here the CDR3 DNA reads TGTGCCAGCAGTGTAGACAGGGAGATTAACACTGAAGCTTTCTTT. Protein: CASSVDREINTEAFF.

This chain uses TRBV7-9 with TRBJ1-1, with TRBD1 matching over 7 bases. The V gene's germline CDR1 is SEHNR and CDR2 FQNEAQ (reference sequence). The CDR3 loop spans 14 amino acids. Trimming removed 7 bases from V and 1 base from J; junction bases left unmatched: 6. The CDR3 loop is CASTRQGSNTEAFF. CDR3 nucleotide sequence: TGTGCCAGCACCAGACAGGGCTCGAACACTGAAGCTTTCTTT.

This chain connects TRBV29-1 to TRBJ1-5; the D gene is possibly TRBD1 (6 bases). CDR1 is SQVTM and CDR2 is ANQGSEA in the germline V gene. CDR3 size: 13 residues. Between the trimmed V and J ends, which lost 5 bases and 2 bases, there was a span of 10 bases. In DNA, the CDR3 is TGCAGCGTTTCCGCAGGGGGCAATCAGCCCCAGCATTTT. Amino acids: CSVSAGGNQPQHF.

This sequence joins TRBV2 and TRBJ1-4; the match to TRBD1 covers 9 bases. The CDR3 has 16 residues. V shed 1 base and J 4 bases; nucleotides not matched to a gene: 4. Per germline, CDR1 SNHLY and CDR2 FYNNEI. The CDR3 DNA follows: TGTGCCAGCAGTGAAGGGACAGGGGCTATTAATGAAAAACTGTTTTTT. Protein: CASSEGTGAINEKLFF.

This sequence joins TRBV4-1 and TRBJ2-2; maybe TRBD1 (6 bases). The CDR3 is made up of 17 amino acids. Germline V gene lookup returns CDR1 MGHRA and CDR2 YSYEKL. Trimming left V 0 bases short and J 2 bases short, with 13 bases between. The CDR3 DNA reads TGCGCCAGCAGCCAAGACGCAGGGGCACTAAACACCGGGGAGCTGTTTTTT. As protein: CASSQDAGALNTGELFF.

In DNA form, the CDR3 reads TGCGCCAGCAGCCAAGAGGGGGCTGGAAACACCATATATTTT. It is translated as CASSQEGAGNTIYF. The rearrangement uses TRBV5-1 and TRBJ1-3; D perhaps matches TRBD1 (6 bases). V was shortened by 4 bases and J by 2 bases, with 10 bases between the two germline ends. Germline V CDR1 and CDR2: SGHRS, YFSETQ. The CDR3 runs 14 residues.

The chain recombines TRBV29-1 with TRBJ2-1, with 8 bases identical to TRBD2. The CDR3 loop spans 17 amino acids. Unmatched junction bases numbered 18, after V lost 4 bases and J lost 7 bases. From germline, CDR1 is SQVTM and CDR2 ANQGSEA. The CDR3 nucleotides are TGCAGCGTTGTTAAACCTCCCCGCGGGGGGACGATGAATGAGCAGTTCTTC. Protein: CSVVKPPRGGTMNEQFF.

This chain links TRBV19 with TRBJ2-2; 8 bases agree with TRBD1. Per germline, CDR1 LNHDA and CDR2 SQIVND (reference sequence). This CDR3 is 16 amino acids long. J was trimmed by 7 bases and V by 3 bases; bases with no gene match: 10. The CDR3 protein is CASSMAPGGAYGELFF. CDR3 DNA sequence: TGTGCCAGTAGTATGGCACCAGGGGGCGCATACGGGGAGCTGTTTTTT.

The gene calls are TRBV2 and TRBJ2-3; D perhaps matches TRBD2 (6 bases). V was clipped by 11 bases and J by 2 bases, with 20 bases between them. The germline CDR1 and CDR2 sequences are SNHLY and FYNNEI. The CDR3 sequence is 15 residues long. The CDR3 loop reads CASQFGGILTDTQYF. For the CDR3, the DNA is TGTGCCTCCCAGTTTGGGGGGATCCTCACAGATACGCAGTATTTT.

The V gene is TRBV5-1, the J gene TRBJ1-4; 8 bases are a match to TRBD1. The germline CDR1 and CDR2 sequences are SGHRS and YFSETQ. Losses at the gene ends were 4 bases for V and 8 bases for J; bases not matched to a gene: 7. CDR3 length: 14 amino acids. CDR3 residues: CASSLTGEGEKLFF. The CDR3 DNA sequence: TGCGCCAGCAGCCTGACAGGGGAGGGCGAAAAACTGTTTTTT. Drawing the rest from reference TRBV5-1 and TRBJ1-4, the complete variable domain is KAGVTQTPRYLIKTRGQQVTLSCSPISGHRSVSWYQQTPGQGLQFLFEYFSETQRNKGNFPGRFSGRQFSNSRSEMNVSTLELGDSALYLCASSLTGEGEKLFFGSGTQLSVL.